A selection of T cell receptor beta chains follows, all from one sample in a study of blood T cell repertoires in COVID-19. Only in-frame clones appear in the TCRdb table, and some are missing; sequencing was by immunoSEQ multiplex PCR. Here the sample spans 200,000 or so clones, about 90% being singletons. Sequenced sample: peripheral blood. Receptors were obtained from a woman aged 45-60 years with acute or convalescent COVID-19. Both conserved end residues are part of each CDR3. The D gene is left open where the match is weak. Clone size is stated in some rows and not others, as once, few, many or a class when expanded.

V	D	length	J	size	DNA	CDR3
TRBV30	NA	11	TRBJ1-2	NA	TGTGCCTGGAGTGTACAGGATGGCTACACCTTC	CAWSVQDGYTF
TRBV19	NA	13	TRBJ2-5	NA	TGTGCCAGTAGTATTTCGTCCCAAGAGACCCAGTACTTC	CASSISSQETQYF
TRBV6-5	NA	14	TRBJ2-5	NA	TGTGCCAGCTTAGACACAGGGACAAGAGAGACCCAGTACTTC	CASLDTGTRETQYF
TRBV3-1/TRBV3-2	NA	13	TRBJ2-4	NA	TGTGCCAGCAGCCACCAAAGCGGCGAGATTCAGTACTTC	CASSHQSGEIQYF
TRBV5-1	TRBD1	14	TRBJ1-1	NA	TGCGCCAGCAGCTTAGGGGGACAGGCCGGGGAAGCTTTCTTT	CASSLGGQAGEAFF
TRBV7-2	NA	13	TRBJ1-1	NA	TGTGCCAGCAGCTTATTAGGGGGTATTTCAGCTTTCTTT	CASSLLGGISAFF
TRBV6-5	NA	14	TRBJ1-2	NA	TGTGCCAGCAGTTACTCAGGACAGAACTATGGCTACACCTTC	CASSYSGQNYGYTF
TRBV18	TRBD1	19	TRBJ1-5	NA	TGTGCCAGCTCAGCTGGGACAGGGACTGGGGCTTATAGCAATCAGCCCCAGCATTTT	CASSAGTGTGAYSNQPQHF
TRBV4-3	TRBD1	15	TRBJ1-5	few	TGCGCCAGCAGCCAAGATTACAGGGGAAATCAGCCCCAGCATTTT	CASSQDYRGNQPQHF
TRBV5-1	TRBD1	14	TRBJ1-6	NA	TGCGCCAGCAGCTACGGGACAGCTAATTCACCCCTCCACTTT	CASSYGTANSPLHF
TRBV2	NA	13	TRBJ1-5	NA	TGTGCCAGCAAGAACACAAACCTAGGGCCCCAGCATTTT	CASKNTNLGPQHF
TRBV29-1	NA	12	TRBJ1-2	NA	TGCAGCGTTGAATCGGGGAACTATGGCTACACCTTC	CSVESGNYGYTF
TRBV5-1	NA	14	TRBJ1-6	NA	TGCGCCAGCAGCGCCGGATCCGAGGGTTCACCCCTCCACTTT	CASSAGSEGSPLHF
TRBV6-4	TRBD1	14	TRBJ1-1	NA	TGTGCCAGCAGCCCGACAGGGATGAACACTGAAGCTTTCTTT	CASSPTGMNTEAFF
TRBV30	NA	17	TRBJ1-3	NA	TGTGCCTGGAGTCCCGGTGAGCGTCCCCGGTCTGGAAACACCATATATTTT	CAWSPGERPRSGNTIYF
TRBV5-1	TRBD1	16	TRBJ1-1	NA	TGCGCCAGCAGCTCCGGACAGGGGGCAATGAACACTGAAGCTTTCTTT	CASSSGQGAMNTEAFF
TRBV11-2	NA	13	TRBJ2-3	once	TGTGCCAGCAGCATTAGCGTGAAGGATACGCAGTATTTT	CASSISVKDTQYF
TRBV5-1	NA	15	TRBJ1-1	NA	TGCGCCAGCAGCTTGGAAGGGGAGGGGAACACTGAAGCTTTCTTT	CASSLEGEGNTEAFF
TRBV18	NA	15	TRBJ1-1	NA	TGTGCCAGCTCACCCCCCTCCAACATGAACACTGAAGCTTTCTTT	CASSPPSNMNTEAFF
TRBV6-5	NA	15	TRBJ1-1	few	TGTGCCAGCAGTTACTCGACAGGAGCCAACACTGAAGCTTTCTTT	CASSYSTGANTEAFF
TRBV6-2/TRBV6-3	TRBD2	14	TRBJ2-2	NA	TGTGCCAGCAGTAGACTAGCGGGAAATGGGGAGCTGTTTTTT	CASSRLAGNGELFF
TRBV7-2	NA	14	TRBJ1-6	NA	TGTGCCAGCAGCTTAGGATGGAGTAATTCACCCCTCCACTTT	CASSLGWSNSPLHF
TRBV6-2/TRBV6-3	TRBD1	15	TRBJ2-7	NA	TGTGCCAGCAGTTTGGGACAGGGGCCAGCCTACGAGCAGTACTTC	CASSLGQGPAYEQYF
TRBV5-1	TRBD2	18	TRBJ2-7	NA	TGCGCCAGTTCACACAGCGGACTAGCGGGGGTCTCCTCCTACGAGCAGTACTTC	CASSHSGLAGVSSYEQYF
TRBV6-1	NA	16	TRBJ2-4	NA	TGTGCCAGCAGTGAAGAGGGGGGGCTAGCCAAAAACATTCAGTACTTC	CASSEEGGLAKNIQYF
TRBV7-8	TRBD2	17	TRBJ2-2	NA	TGTGCCAGCAGCCCAATTACCGGGGGGTCGAACACCGGGGAGCTGTTTTTT	CASSPITGGSNTGELFF
TRBV14	NA	16	TRBJ2-5	NA	TGTGCCAGCAGCCATCTCACTTGGGAACGGGGAGAGACCCAGTACTTC	CASSHLTWERGETQYF
TRBV7-2	TRBD1	13	TRBJ1-5	NA	TGTGCCAGCAGCTTGACAGGGTCTCTTCCCCAGCATTTT	CASSLTGSLPQHF
TRBV5-6	NA	15	TRBJ2-4	NA	TGTGCCAGCAGCCTGGCCTCTCCGGCCAAAAACATTCAGTACTTC	CASSLASPAKNIQYF
TRBV6-6	NA	12	TRBJ2-7	NA	TGTGCCAGCAGTAGGGACACGGAGAGGCAGTACTTC	CASSRDTERQYF